Presented here are 6 T cell receptor beta chains from one specimen sequenced in a study of T-cell memory formation after mild COVID-19. TCRdb itself ran the 5' RACE reads through MiXCR, one entry per CDR3 protein. The sample lists over 500,000 distinct CDR3 sequences; approximately 15% were seen once. The sequenced material came from PBMCs or a T cell subset sorted from them (not recorded which). These receptors were obtained from an adult woman who had mild COVID-19 (a few samples of this study predate the infection). Cell type and time point are not known.

The chain is built from TRBV5-1 and TRBJ2-1; the match to TRBD1 covers 7 bases. Trimming cost V 5 bases and J 5 bases; bases outside gene matches: 7. Germline lookup yields CDR1 SGHRS and CDR2 YFSETQ. The CDR3 covers 14 residues. The CDR3 bases are TGCGCCAGCAGGCGAGGGGGACAGAACAATGAGCAGTTCTTC. It codes for CASRRGGQNNEQFF.

The rearrangement joins TRBV30 to TRBJ2-2, with no clear D. Germline V lookup: CDR1 GTSNPN, CDR2 SVGIG (reference sequence). The CDR3 loop spans 12 amino acids. V was pared by 0 bases and J by 3 bases, with 2 bases between. The CDR3 DNA reads TGTGCCTGGAGTGTACACACCGGGGAGCTGTTTTTT. Amino acid sequence: CAWSVHTGELFF.

This clonotype has more than one count but fewer than ten. This sequence joins TRBV20-1 and TRBJ2-1; 9 bases fit TRBD2. CDR1 is DFQATT and CDR2 is SNEGSKA in the germline V gene (reference sequence). CDR3 length: 16 residues. V was clipped by 0 bases and J by 8 bases; unmatched bases: 11. As DNA, the CDR3 is TGCAGTGCTAGAGATGCAATCGGCGGGAGGGTGGATGAGCAGTTCTTC. Amino acids: CSARDAIGGRVDEQFF.

This clonotype showed up just a few times. This CDR3 is CASCLGGSNTEAFF. For the CDR3, the DNA is TGTGCCAGCTGCCTTGGCGGGTCCAACACTGAAGCTTTCTTT. The chain couples TRBV7-3 to TRBJ1-1; D uncertain. This CDR3 spans 14 amino acids. The germline gives CDR1 SGHTA, CDR2 FQGTGA. The V and J ends lost 8 bases and 2 bases respectively, with 15 bases between them.

The chain is built from TRBV12-3 or TRBV12-4 and TRBJ2-7; 7 nucleotides match TRBD2. V gave up 1 base and J gave up 9 bases; unmatched junction bases: 12. The CDR3 is 15 amino acids. CDR3 loop: CASSLGLAASVGQYF. The CDR3 DNA sequence: TGTGCCAGCAGTTTAGGCCTAGCGGCCTCGGTAGGGCAGTACTTC.

V is TRBV3-1 and J is TRBJ1-1; weak D call: TRBD1 (5 bases). This CDR3 is 14 amino acids long. The V and J ends lost 1 base and 6 bases respectively, with 12 bases between them. The germline CDR1 and CDR2 sequences are LGHDT and YNNKEL (reference sequence). The CDR3 protein is CASSQVLGGAEAFF. Here the CDR3 DNA reads TGTGCCAGCAGCCAAGTTTTGGGGGGAGCTGAAGCTTTCTTT.